Given below is one T cell receptor beta chain in context. Its target antigen remains unknown. Qualities for individual bases were not recorded, and no much larger clone is one base off. TCRbeta CDR3 regions were amplified from genomic DNA using the immunoSEQ Assay, a bias-controlled multiplex PCR. As for how the authors treated the data: The number of nucleated cells in each sample was estimated by amplification of reference gene primers within the assay. To quantify the absolute abundance of each unique TCRbeta CDR3 rearrangement, sequence reads were collapsed and filtered. For each sample, productive Simpson clonality was calculated as the square root of Simpson's diversity index across productive rearrangements. TCRdb provides this immuneACCESS table in a form limited to in-frame rearrangements. Some clones are lacking; in checked studies, under half of them reflect an unresolved V gene, and why the rest are absent is not known. From that table come the V and J calls and clone size; the DNA was used to work out D and trimming. This sample has under 80,000 clones in its table, and more than 75% of those were observed once. 1% of the sample belongs to the ten largest clones.

Each collaborating institution followed its own protocols to collect whole blood in K2EDTA tubes. For TCRbeta analysis, collaborator samples were shipped as frozen whole blood, as isolated PBMCs, or as DNA extracted from either sample type. This sample is part of a study of blood T cell repertoires in COVID-19 (TCRdb year 2020). Context from the whole study: Collaborator samples came from the United States, Italy and Spain and covered acute and convalescent phases of COVID-19. Where available, HLA class I and class II types were taken from metadata supplied by the sample provider and were not determined by assay-based typing. Deeply sampled blood TCRbeta repertoires from subjects exposed to, actively infected with, or recovered from COVID-19 were included in the dataset. The prospective study material was composed of cDNA or gDNA derived from T cells, B-cell-depleted T cells, or PBMCs. The sample metadata nearly always contained a de-identified subject ID, COVID-19 status, age in years and sex. Samples were obtained from the ongoing ImmuneRACE study (first 160 participants) and from roughly 1,300 subjects provided by 6 global collaborators. The repertoires were released in a freely available public database meant as a resource for research on the immune response to SARS-CoV-2.

The CDR3 runs 17 residues from the cysteine to the phenylalanine. CDR3 DNA is the only sequence kept; it has 51 bases, read in frame from the first base. V is pruned by 2 bases and J by 1 base, leaving 9 bases of the junction without a gene match. From a lookup of the germline V gene, CDR1 and CDR2 are SGDLS and YYNGEE. Study-level results and caveats: The quantity of clinical and demographic metadata differed by source and by participant and was supplied without curation.

The specimen was peripheral blood. The rearrangement joined TRBV9 to TRBJ2-3; TRBD2 fits 8 bases in the junction. This TCR came from a man between 65 and 80 years old with acute or convalescent COVID-19. The DNA reads as follows: TGTGCCAGCAGCGTTCCCCTGCGGGGGGACCGCACAGATACGCAGTATTTT. Its protein product is CASSVPLRGDRTDTQYF.